The present entry profiles one T cell receptor (beta chain) with its context. The data originate from a study of blood T cell repertoires in COVID-19. Across the study: T cells, B-cell-depleted T cells, or PBMCs provided the cDNA or gDNA that served as material.

The repertoire was sequenced with immunoSEQ multiplex PCR; TCRdb's copy has only in-frame clones and lacks some. The repertoire includes under 150,000 clones, 85% to 90% of them detected once, and approximately 4.5% sits in the top ten. The specimen was peripheral blood. The clonotype was recovered from a woman in her fifties or sixties with acute or convalescent COVID-19.

The CDR3 reads CANAQGARQPQHF. The CDR3 DNA is TGCGCCAATGCACAGGGGGCGAGGCAGCCCCAGCATTTT. The chain links TRBV23-1 to TRBJ1-5, with 9 bases identical to TRBD1. TRBV23-1 is noted as an ORF with a role that remains uncertain. The CDR3 consists of 13 residues. With V trimmed by 10 bases and J by 7 bases, 8 bases remained unmatched.